The next 15 T cell receptor beta chains were all read from a single sample in a study of CD8+CD57+ T cells in acquired aplastic anemia. Genomic DNA was employed as the template in profiling TCR beta VDJ and CDR3. TCRdb reprocessed the reads via MiXCR and lists one record per CDR3 protein. Altogether about 180,000 distinct CDR3 sequences are present, roughly three fifths being singletons, with the ten largest covering about two fifths. The sequenced patients had an expansion of CD8+CD57+ cells seen by flow cytometry. Sequenced sample: sorted CD4+, CD8+, or CD8+CD57+ T cells (not recorded which) from PBMCs. These receptors all stem from a human donor with aplastic anemia.

The sample holds a few counts of this clonotype. The chain links TRBV5-1 to TRBJ2-7; a weak D match, TRBD1 (5 bases). V was cut by 7 bases and J by 3 bases, with 8 bases left in between. The CDR3 consists of 11 residues. Germline assignment: CDR1 SGHRS and CDR2 YFSETQ. The DNA of the CDR3 is TGCGCCAGCGGGCAGGGCTACGAGCAGTACTTC. Translation: CASGQGYEQYF.

The chain employs TRBV4-3 and TRBJ1-1, with a weak D call TRBD1 (6 bases). The CDR3 is 15 residues long. The V gene lost 4 bases and the J gene lost 5 bases, with 17 bases spanning the gap. The germline gives CDR1 LGHNA, CDR2 YSLEER. The CDR3: CASSPHWRGRTEAFF. Here the CDR3 DNA reads TGCGCCAGCAGCCCTCACTGGCGGGGGCGGACTGAAGCTTTCTTT.

As regards this clonotype: A much larger clone is a single base away; this may be a read error. The chain has TRBV7-2 and TRBJ1-1, with no clear D. Germline V gene sequence: CDR1 SGHTA, CDR2 FQGNSA. This CDR3 contains 15 residues. The CDR3 bases are TGTTCCAGCAGCTTAGGGCCTGGGTCGGGGACTGAAGCTTTCTTT. Its protein product is CSSSLGPGSGTEAFF.

The CDR3 DNA follows: TGTGCCAGCAGCTTACCCTTACCCTCAGATACGCAGTATTTT. It specifies CASSLPLPSDTQYF. The rearrangement links TRBV7-9 to TRBJ2-3; D not certain. The V end was cut by 2 bases, the J end by 4 bases, with 10 bases between. Germline CDR1 and CDR2: SEHNR and FQNEAQ (reference sequence). The CDR3 contains 14 residues.

The rearrangement joins TRBV20-1 to TRBJ1-1, with D unclear. This CDR3 comprises 14 residues. CDR1 and CDR2 (germline): DFQATT, SNEGSKA (reference sequence). Trimming pared 0 bases from V and 4 bases from J, leaving 12 bases between. The CDR3 protein is CSARDLRVVTEAFF. CDR3 nucleotide sequence: TGCAGTGCTAGAGATTTGAGGGTGGTCACTGAAGCTTTCTTT.

The rearrangement joins TRBV7-2 to TRBJ1-5; no clear D. CDR1 and CDR2 from the germline V gene are SGHTA and FQGNSA. The V gene lost 3 bases and the J gene lost 0 bases, with 6 bases spanning the gap. This CDR3 comprises 14 residues. CDR3 protein: CASSFFSSNQPQHF. CDR3 DNA sequence: TGTGCCAGCAGCTTTTTTAGTAGCAATCAGCCCCAGCATTTT.

The chain combines TRBV20-1 with TRBJ1-2; 10 bases align to TRBD1. V lost 5 bases to trimming and J lost 8 bases; unmatched junction nucleotides: 5. CDR1 DFQATT and CDR2 SNEGSKA come from the germline V gene (reference sequence). The CDR3 sequence is 12 residues long. The DNA of the CDR3 is TGCAGTGCTCCGGACAGGGGGAGCGGCTACACCTTC. This codes for CSAPDRGSGYTF.

The rearrangement links TRBV2 to TRBJ2-7, with unresolved D. In germline, CDR1 is SNHLY, CDR2 FYNNEI. V dropped 6 bases and J dropped 2 bases, with 14 bases sitting between them. This CDR3 comprises 14 residues. The CDR3 region has the DNA TGTGCCAGCAGCCCAGGACCAGCACCCTACGAGCAGTACTTC. It is translated as CASSPGPAPYEQYF.

This clonotype was seen ten or more times. The chain employs TRBV19 and TRBJ1-2; D gene uncertain. The CDR3 runs to 15 residues. V was trimmed by 2 bases and J by 4 bases, leaving 14 bases between them. Germline CDR1 is LNHDA and CDR2 is SQIVND (reference sequence). The CDR3 spells CASSISIGSPYGYTF. CDR3 DNA: TGTGCCAGTAGTATATCTATCGGGTCCCCCTATGGCTACACCTTC. The full variable domain, rest sourced from reference TRBV19 and TRBJ1-2, is DGGITQSPKYLFRKEGQNVTLSCEQNLNHDAMYWYRQDPGQGLRLIYYSQIVNDFQKGDIAEGYSVSREKKESFPLTVTSAQKNPTAFYLCASSISIGSPYGYTFGSGTRLTVV.

The V and J genes are TRBV7-2 and TRBJ2-7, with D possibly being TRBD1 (5 bases). The germline V gene has CDR1 SGHTA and CDR2 FQGNSA. Trimming removed 3 bases from V and 6 bases from J, with 12 bases in between. CDR3 length equals 13 residues. CDR3 in amino acids: CASSFDRLGEQYF. The CDR3 bases are TGTGCCAGCAGCTTCGACAGACTTGGCGAGCAGTACTTC.

Worth noting for this clonotype: The DNA is left out, because the CDR3 cannot be placed on it with certainty; the CDR3 is given as TCRdb lists it. The chain combines TRBV29-1 with TRBJ1-3; the table's D call of TRBD1 was not tested on the DNA. From its first to its last residue, the CDR3 has 19 amino acids. Germline V gene sequence: CDR1 SQVTM, CDR2 ANQGSEA. The CDR3 loop is CSVGRGDTEAFFGQGTIYF.

In its sample, this clonotype was seen a few times. The rearrangement uses TRBV7-9 and TRBJ1-4, with D uncertain. V lost 3 bases and J lost 3, with 11 bases in between. This CDR3 comprises 15 residues. Germline CDR1 SEHNR, CDR2 FQNEAQ (reference sequence). The CDR3 loop reads CASSFDGSSNEKLFF. CDR3 DNA sequence: TGTGCCAGCAGCTTCGACGGAAGTTCTAATGAAAAACTGTTTTTT.

Note on this clonotype: The junction departs from the called germline gene at one end, perhaps through a read error. The chain uses TRBV10-3 and TRBJ1-6; D ambiguous. Germline values: CDR1 ENHRY, CDR2 SYGVKD. The CDR3 totals 15 residues. The CDR3 region is CASSYRLQLNSPLHF. CDR3 nucleotide sequence: TGTGCCAGCAGTTACCGGCTGCAGCTTAATTCACCCCTCCACTTT.

V and J are TRBV25-1 and TRBJ2-3, with 12 positions matching TRBD1. CDR3 length: 17 amino acids. Trimming cost V 3 bases and J 3 bases; bases outside gene matches: 7. Germline CDR1 and CDR2: MGHDK and SYGVNS. The CDR3 sequence is CASSDPGQGAITDTQYF. The DNA of the CDR3 is TGTGCCAGCAGTGATCCGGGACAGGGGGCGATTACAGATACGCAGTATTTT.

The chain is built from TRBV7-9 and TRBJ1-5, with D possibly matching TRBD1 (5 bases). The CDR3 contains 15 residues. Trimming left V 6 bases short and J 1 base short, with 13 bases between. CDR1 SEHNR and CDR2 FQNEAQ come from the germline V gene (reference sequence). CDR3 nucleotides: TGTGCCAGCAGTCATAACCGGGACAGCAATCAGCCCCAGCATTTT. As protein: CASSHNRDSNQPQHF.